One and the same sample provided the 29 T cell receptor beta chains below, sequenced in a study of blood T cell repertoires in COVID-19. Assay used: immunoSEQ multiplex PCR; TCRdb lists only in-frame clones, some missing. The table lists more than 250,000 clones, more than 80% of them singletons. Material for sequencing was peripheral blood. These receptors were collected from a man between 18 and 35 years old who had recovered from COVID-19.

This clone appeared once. The CDR3 sequence: CASSFNTFEARGGNEQYF. Here the CDR3 DNA reads TGTGCCAGCAGCTTTAACACCTTTGAGGCGCGGGGTGGCAACGAGCAGTACTTC. The chain carries TRBV5-6 and TRBJ2-7; D may be TRBD2 (6 bases). The CDR3 spans 18 residues. Trimming pared 2 bases from V and 5 bases from J, leaving 26 bases between. Germline V gives CDR1 SGHDT, CDR2 YYEEEE.

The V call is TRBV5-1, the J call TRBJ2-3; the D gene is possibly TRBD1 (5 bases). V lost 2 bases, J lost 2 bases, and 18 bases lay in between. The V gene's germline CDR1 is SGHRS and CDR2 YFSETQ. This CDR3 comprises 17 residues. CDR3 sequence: CASSFAPSTGTTDTQYF. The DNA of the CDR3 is TGCGCCAGCAGCTTCGCCCCCTCTACAGGAACCACAGATACGCAGTATTTT.

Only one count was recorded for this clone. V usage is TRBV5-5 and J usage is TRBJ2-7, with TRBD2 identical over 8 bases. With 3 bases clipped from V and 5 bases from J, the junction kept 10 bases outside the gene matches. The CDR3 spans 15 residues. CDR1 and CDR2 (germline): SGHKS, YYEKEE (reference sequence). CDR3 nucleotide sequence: TGTGCCAGCAGCTCTCTACGGGAGGGAGGCCACGAGCAGTACTTC. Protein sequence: CASSSLREGGHEQYF.

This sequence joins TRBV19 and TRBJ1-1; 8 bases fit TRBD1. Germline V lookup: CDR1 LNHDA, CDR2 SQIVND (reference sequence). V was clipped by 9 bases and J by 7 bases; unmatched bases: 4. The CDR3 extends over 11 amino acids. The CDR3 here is CASIQGVEAFF. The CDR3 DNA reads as TGTGCCAGCATACAGGGGGTTGAAGCTTTCTTT.

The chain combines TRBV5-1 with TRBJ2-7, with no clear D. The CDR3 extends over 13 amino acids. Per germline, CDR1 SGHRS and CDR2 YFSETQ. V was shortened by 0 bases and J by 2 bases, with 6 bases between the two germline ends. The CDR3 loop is CASSLEPPYEQYF. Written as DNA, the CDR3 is TGCGCCAGCAGCTTGGAGCCTCCCTACGAGCAGTACTTC.

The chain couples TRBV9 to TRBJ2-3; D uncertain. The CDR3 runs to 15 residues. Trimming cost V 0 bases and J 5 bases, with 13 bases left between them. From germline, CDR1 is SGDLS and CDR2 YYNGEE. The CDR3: CASSVALVSQDTQYF. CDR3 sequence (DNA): TGTGCCAGCAGCGTAGCTTTAGTGAGTCAAGATACGCAGTATTTT. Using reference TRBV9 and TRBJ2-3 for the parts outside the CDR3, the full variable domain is DSGVTQTPKHLITATGQRVTLRCSPRSGDLSVYWYQQSLDQGLQFLIQYYNGEERAKGNILERFSAQQFPDLHSELNLSSLELGDSALYFCASSVALVSQDTQYFGPGTRLTVL.

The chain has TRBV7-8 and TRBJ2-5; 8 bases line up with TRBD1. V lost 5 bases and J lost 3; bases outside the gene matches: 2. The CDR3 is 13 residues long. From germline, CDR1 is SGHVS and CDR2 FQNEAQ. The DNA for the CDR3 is TGTGCCAGCAGCCCAGGGGGCGAAGAGACCCAGTACTTC. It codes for CASSPGGEETQYF.

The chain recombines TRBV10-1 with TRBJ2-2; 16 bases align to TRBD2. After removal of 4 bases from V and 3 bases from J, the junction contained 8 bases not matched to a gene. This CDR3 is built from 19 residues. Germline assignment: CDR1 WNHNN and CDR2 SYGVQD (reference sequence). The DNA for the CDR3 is TGCGCCAGCAGTGCTACGGGACTAGCGGGAGGGCCGGACACCGGGGAGCTGTTTTTT. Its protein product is CASSATGLAGGPDTGELFF.

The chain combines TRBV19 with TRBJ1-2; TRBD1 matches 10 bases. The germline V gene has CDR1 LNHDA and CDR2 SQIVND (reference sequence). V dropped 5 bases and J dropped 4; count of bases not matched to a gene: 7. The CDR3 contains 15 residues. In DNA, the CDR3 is TGTGCCAGTAGTTACGGGACAGGGGTCCGCTATGGCTACACCTTC. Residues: CASSYGTGVRYGYTF.

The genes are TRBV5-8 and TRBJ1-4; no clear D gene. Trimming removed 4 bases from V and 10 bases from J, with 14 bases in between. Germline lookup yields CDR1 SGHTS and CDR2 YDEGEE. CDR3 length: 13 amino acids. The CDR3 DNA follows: TGTGCCAGCAGCCGCAGAGGGTTGGGAAAACTGTTTTTT. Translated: CASSRRGLGKLFF.

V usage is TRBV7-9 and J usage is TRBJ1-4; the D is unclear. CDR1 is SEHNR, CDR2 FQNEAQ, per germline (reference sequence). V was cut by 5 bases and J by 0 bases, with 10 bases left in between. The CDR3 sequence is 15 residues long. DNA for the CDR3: TGTGCCAGCAGCGAGAGGAGCCCAACTAATGAAAAACTGTTTTTT. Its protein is CASSERSPTNEKLFF. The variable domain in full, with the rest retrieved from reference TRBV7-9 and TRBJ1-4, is DTGVSQNPRHKITKRGQNVTFRCDPISEHNRLYWYRQTLGQGPEFLTYFQNEAQLEKSRLLSDRFSAERPKGSFSTLEIQRTEQGDSAMYLCASSERSPTNEKLFFGSGTQLSVL.

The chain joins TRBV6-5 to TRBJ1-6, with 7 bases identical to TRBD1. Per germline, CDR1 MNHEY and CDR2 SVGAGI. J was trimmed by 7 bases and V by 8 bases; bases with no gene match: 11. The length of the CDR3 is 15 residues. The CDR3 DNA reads TGTGCCAGCTTAACAGGGGCTTTCTTGAATTCACCCCTCCACTTT. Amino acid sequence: CASLTGAFLNSPLHF.

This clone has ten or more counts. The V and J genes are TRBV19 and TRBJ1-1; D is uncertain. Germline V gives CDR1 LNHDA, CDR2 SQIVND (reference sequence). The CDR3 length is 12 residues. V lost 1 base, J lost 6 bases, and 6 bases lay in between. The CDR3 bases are TGTGCCAGTAGTATAGGGGCTGCTGAAGCTTTCTTT. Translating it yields CASSIGAAEAFF. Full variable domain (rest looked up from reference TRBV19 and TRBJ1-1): DGGITQSPKYLFRKEGQNVTLSCEQNLNHDAMYWYRQDPGQGLRLIYYSQIVNDFQKGDIAEGYSVSREKKESFPLTVTSAQKNPTAFYLCASSIGAAEAFFGQGTRLTVV.

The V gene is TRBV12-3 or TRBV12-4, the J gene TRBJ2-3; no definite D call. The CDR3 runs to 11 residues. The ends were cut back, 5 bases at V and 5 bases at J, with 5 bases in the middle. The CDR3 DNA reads TGTGCCAGCAGTCCCCAAGATACGCAGTATTTT. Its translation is CASSPQDTQYF.

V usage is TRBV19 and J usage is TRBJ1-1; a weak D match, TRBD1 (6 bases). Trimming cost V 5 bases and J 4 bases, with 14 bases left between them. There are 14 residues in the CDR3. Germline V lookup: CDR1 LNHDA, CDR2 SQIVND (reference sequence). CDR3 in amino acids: CASSQQGIFTEAFF. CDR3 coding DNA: TGTGCCAGTAGTCAACAGGGTATTTTCACTGAAGCTTTCTTT.

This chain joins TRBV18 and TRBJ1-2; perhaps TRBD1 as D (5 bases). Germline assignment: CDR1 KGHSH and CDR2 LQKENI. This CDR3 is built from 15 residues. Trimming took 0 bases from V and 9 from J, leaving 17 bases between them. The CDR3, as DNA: TGTGCCAGCTCACCACCAGAAGCAACGGGGGTGAGCTACACCTTC. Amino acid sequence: CASSPPEATGVSYTF.

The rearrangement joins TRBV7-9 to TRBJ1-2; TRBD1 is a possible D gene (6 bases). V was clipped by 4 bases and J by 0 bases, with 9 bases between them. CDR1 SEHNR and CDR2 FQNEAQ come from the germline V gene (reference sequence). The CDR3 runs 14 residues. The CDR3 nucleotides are TGTGCCAGCAGCTCAGGACAGACTAACTATGGCTACACCTTC. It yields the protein CASSSGQTNYGYTF.

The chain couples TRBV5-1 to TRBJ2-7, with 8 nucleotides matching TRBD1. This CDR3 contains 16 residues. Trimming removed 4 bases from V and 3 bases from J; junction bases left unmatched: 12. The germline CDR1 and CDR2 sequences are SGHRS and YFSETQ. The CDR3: CASSLMGTGDLYEQYF. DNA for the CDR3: TGCGCCAGCAGCCTAATGGGGACAGGAGACCTCTACGAGCAGTACTTC.

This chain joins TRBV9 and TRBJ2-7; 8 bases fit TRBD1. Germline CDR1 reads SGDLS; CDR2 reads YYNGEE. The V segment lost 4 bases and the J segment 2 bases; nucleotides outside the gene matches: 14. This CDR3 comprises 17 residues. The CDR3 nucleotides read TGTGCCAGCAGCCCAATCGGACAGGGCTACCAACCCTACGAGCAGTACTTC. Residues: CASSPIGQGYQPYEQYF.

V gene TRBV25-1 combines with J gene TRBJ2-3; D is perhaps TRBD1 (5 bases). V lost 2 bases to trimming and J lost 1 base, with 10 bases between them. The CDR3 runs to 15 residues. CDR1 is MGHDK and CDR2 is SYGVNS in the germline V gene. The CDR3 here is CASSEKGPRTDTQYF. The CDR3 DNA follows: TGTGCCAGCAGTGAAAAGGGGCCCCGCACAGATACGCAGTATTTT.

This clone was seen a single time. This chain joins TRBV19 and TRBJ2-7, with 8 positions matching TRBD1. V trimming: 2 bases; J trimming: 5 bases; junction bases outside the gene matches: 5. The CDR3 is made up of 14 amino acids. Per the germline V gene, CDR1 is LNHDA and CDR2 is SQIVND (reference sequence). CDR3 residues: CASSIQGASDEQYF. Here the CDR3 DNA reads TGTGCCAGTAGTATACAGGGGGCAAGCGACGAGCAGTACTTC.

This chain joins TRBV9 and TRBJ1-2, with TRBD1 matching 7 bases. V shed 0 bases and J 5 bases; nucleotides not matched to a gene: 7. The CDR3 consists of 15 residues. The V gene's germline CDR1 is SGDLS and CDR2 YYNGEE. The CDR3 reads CASSVEDRLLYGYTF. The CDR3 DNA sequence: TGTGCCAGCAGCGTAGAGGACAGGCTTTTGTATGGCTACACCTTC. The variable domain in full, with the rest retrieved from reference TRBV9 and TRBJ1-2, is DSGVTQTPKHLITATGQRVTLRCSPRSGDLSVYWYQQSLDQGLQFLIQYYNGEERAKGNILERFSAQQFPDLHSELNLSSLELGDSALYFCASSVEDRLLYGYTFGSGTRLTVV.

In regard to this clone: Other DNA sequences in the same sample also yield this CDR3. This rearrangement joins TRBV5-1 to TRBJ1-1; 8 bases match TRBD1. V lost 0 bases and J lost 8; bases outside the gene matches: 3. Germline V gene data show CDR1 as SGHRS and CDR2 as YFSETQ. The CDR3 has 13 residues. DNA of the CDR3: TGCGCCAGCAGCTTGGGACAGGGGTTGGAAGCTTTCTTT. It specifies CASSLGQGLEAFF.

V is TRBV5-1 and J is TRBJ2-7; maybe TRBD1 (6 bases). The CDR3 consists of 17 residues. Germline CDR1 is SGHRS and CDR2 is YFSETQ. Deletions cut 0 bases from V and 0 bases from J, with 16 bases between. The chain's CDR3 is CASSLAPQGTSSYEQYF. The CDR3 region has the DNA TGCGCCAGCAGCTTGGCCCCACAGGGTACGAGCTCCTACGAGCAGTACTTC. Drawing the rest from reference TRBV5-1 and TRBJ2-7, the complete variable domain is KAGVTQTPRYLIKTRGQQVTLSCSPISGHRSVSWYQQTPGQGLQFLFEYFSETQRNKGNFPGRFSGRQFSNSRSEMNVSTLELGDSALYLCASSLAPQGTSSYEQYFGPGTRLTVT.

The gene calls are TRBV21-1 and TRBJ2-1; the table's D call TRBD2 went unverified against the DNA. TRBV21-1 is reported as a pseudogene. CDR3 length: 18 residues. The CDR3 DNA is TGTGCCAGCATCCCCCCCCCGGGGGGCGGGAGGGCTTACAATGAGCAGTTCTTC. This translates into CASIPPPGGGRAYNEQFF.

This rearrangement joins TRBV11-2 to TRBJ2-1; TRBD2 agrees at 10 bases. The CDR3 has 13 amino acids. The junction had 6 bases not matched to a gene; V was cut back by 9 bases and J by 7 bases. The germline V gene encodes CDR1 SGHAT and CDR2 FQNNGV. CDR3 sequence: CASLIAGGNEQFF. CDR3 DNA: TGTGCCAGTCTGATAGCGGGAGGAAATGAGCAGTTCTTC.

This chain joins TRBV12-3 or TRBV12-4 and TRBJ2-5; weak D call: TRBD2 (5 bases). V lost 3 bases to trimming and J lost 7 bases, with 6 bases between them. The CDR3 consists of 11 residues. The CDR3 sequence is CASSFRGTQYF. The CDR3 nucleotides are TGTGCCAGCAGTTTTCGGGGGACCCAGTACTTC.

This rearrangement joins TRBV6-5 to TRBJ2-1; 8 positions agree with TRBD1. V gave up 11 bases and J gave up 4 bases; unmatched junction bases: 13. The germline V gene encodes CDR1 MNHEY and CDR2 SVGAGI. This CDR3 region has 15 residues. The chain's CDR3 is CAVATGTGWYNEQFF. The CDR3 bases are TGTGCCGTCGCGACCGGGACAGGTTGGTACAATGAGCAGTTCTTC.

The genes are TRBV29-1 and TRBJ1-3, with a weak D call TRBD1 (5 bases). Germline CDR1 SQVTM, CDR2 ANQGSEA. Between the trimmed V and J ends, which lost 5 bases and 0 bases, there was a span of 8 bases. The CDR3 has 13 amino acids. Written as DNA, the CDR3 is TGCAGCGTTCCGGGACTCTCTGGAAACACCATATATTTT. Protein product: CSVPGLSGNTIYF.